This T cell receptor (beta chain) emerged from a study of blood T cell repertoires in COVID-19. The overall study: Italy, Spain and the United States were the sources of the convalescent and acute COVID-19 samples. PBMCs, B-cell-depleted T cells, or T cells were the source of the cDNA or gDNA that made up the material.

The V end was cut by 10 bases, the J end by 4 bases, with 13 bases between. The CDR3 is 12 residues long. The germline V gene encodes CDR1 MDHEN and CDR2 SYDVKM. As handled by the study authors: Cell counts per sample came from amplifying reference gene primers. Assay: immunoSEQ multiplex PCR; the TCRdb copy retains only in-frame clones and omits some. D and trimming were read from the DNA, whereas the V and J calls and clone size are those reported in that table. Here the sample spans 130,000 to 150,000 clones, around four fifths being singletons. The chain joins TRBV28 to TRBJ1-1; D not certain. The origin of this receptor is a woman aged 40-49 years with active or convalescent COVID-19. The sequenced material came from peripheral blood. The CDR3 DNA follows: TGTGCCACCACCAGGATACCCACTGAAGCTTTCTTT. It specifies CATTRIPTEAFF.